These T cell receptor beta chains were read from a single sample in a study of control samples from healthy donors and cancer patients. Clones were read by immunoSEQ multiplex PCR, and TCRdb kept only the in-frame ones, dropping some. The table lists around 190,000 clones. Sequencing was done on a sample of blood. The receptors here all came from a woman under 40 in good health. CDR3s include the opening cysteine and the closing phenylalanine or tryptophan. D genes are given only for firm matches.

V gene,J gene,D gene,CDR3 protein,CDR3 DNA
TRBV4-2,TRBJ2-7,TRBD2,CASSQFRGGAEQYF,TGTGCCAGCAGCCAATTTCGGGGGGGCGCCGAGCAGTACTTC
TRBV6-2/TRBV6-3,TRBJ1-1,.,CASSYRRGGEGNTEAFF,TGTGCCAGCAGTTACCGGAGGGGTGGGGAGGGGAACACTGAAGCTTTCTTT
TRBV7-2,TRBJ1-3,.,CASSLHRSSGNTIYF,TGTGCCAGCAGTCTTCACAGGAGCTCTGGAAACACCATATATTTT
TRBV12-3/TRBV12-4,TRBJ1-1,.,CASSFGEDTEAFF,TGTGCCAGCAGTTTTGGGGAGGACACTGAAGCTTTCTTT
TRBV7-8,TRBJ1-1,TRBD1,CASSPGQGFERTEAFF,TGTGCCAGCAGCCCGGGACAGGGATTCGAACGCACTGAAGCTTTCTTT
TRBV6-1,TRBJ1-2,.,CASSEFRGNRYTF,TGTGCCAGCAGTGAATTTCGGGGGAACAGATACACCTTC
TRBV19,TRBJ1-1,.,CASSIGGIMNTEAFF,TGTGCCAGTAGTATAGGGGGGATAATGAACACTGAAGCTTTCTTT
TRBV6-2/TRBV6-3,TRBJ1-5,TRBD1,CASSFPGQGRPSNQPQHF,TGTGCCAGCAGTTTTCCCGGACAGGGAAGGCCTAGCAATCAGCCCCAGCATTTT
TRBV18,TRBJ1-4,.,CASSPVKGRHEKLFF,TGTGCCAGCTCACCAGTAAAGGGGCGCCATGAAAAACTGTTTTTT
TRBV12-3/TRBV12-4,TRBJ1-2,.,CASGDFRVYGYTF,TGTGCCAGCGGCGACTTCAGGGTCTATGGCTACACCTTC
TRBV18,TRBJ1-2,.,CASSPQSSGVYIYGYTF,TGTGCCAGCTCACCTCAGTCGTCTGGGGTATACATTTATGGCTACACCTTC
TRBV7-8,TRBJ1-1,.,CASSLQSVGGTTEAFF,TGTGCCAGCAGCTTACAATCGGTGGGGGGGACCACTGAAGCTTTCTTT
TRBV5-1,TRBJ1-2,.,CASSRDRGLLMGHGYTF,TGCGCCAGCAGCCGGGATCGAGGCCTCCTGATGGGCCATGGCTACACCTTC
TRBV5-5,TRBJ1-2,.,CASSFGQAERIRNYGYTF,TGTGCCAGCAGCTTTGGGCAGGCAGAAAGAATTCGGAACTATGGCTACACCTTC
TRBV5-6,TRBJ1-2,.,CASSLRGNYGYTF,TGTGCCAGCAGTCTTAGGGGGAACTATGGCTACACCTTC
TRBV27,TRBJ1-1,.,CASSSWTGVHTEAFF,TGTGCCAGCAGTTCCTGGACGGGAGTACACACTGAAGCTTTCTTT
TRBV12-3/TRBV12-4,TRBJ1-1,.,CASSLGQAQAFF,TGTGCCAGCAGTTTAGGACAGGCCCAAGCTTTCTTT
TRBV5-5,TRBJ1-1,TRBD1,CASSLRTGQNTEAFF,TGTGCCAGCAGCCTGCGGACAGGACAGAACACTGAAGCTTTCTTT
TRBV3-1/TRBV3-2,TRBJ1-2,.,CASSRTGPNYGYTF,TGTGCCAGCAGCCGAACAGGTCCTAACTATGGCTACACCTTC
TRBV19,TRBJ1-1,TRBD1,CASTVTGRNTEAFF,TGTGCCAGTACCGTGACAGGGAGGAACACTGAAGCTTTCTTT
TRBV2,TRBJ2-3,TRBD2,CARGPGLGRDTQYF,TGTGCCAGGGGACCGGGACTAGGAAGAGATACGCAGTATTTT
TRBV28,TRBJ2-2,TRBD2,CASSQGLAGGPKLFF,TGTGCCAGCAGCCAAGGACTAGCGGGGGGGCCAAAGCTGTTTTTT
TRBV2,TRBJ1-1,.,CASRAYYMNTEAFF,TGTGCCAGCAGGGCCTACTACATGAACACTGAAGCTTTCTTT
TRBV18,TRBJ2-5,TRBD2,CASSPRILAGQETQYF,TGTGCCAGCTCACCACGAATTTTAGCGGGACAAGAGACCCAGTACTTC
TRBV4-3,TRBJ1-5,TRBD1,CASSQWTGSQPQHF,TGCGCCAGCAGCCAGTGGACAGGGAGCCAGCCCCAGCATTTT
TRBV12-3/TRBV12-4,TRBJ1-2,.,CASSLFGVSGYTF,TGTGCCAGCAGTTTATTTGGGGTCAGTGGCTACACCTTC
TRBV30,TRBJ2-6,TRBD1,CAWSGQVAANVLTF,TGTGCCTGGAGCGGACAGGTGGCGGCCAACGTCCTGACTTTC
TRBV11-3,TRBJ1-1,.,CASSLDPSTEAFF,TGTGCCAGCAGCTTAGATCCCTCCACAGAAGCTTTCTTT
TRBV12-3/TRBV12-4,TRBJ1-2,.,CASSFNSYGYTF,TGTGCCAGCAGTTTTAACTCGTATGGCTACACCTTC
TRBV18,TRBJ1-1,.,CASSQGMGTEAFF,TGTGCCAGCTCGCAGGGGATGGGGACTGAAGCTTTCTTT
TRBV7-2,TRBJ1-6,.,CASSPGVTAIYGSPLHF,TGTGCCAGCAGCCCAGGGGTTACAGCCATATATGGTTCACCCCTCCACTTT
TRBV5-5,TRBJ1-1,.,CASSLGGENTEAFF,TGTGCCAGCAGCTTGGGAGGGGAGAACACTGAAGCTTTCTTT
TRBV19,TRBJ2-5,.,CASSTGQQETQYF,TGTGCCAGTAGTACCGGACAGCAAGAGACCCAGTACTTC
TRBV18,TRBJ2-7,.,CASSPPGLRYEQYF,TGTGCCAGCTCACCTCCGGGACTGCGCTACGAGCAGTACTTC
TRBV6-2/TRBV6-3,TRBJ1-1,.,CASSYPIKNTEAFF,TGTGCCAGCAGTTACCCCATAAAGAACACTGAAGCTTTCTTT
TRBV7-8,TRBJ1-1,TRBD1,CASSRGTGGYTEAFF,TGTGCCAGCAGCAGGGGGACAGGGGGCTACACTGAAGCTTTCTTT
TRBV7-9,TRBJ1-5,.,CASSFGGQPQHF,TGTGCCAGCAGCTTTGGCGGGCAGCCCCAGCATTTT
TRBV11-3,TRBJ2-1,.,CASSLAGNNEQFF,TGTGCCAGCAGCTTAGCAGGGAACAATGAGCAGTTCTTC
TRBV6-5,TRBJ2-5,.,CASLRQAYQETQYF,TGTGCCAGCCTGCGACAAGCGTACCAAGAGACCCAGTACTTC
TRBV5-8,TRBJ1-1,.,CASRQGLLNTEAFF,TGTGCCAGCAGGCAGGGACTGTTGAACACTGAAGCTTTCTTT
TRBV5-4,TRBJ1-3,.,CASGGGTNGNTIYF,TGTGCCAGCGGGGGGGGGACAAATGGAAACACCATATATTTT
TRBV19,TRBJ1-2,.,CASSISRTANYGYTF,TGTGCCAGTAGTATATCCCGGACAGCTAACTATGGCTACACCTTC
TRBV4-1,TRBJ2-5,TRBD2,CASSQDPAGVRETQYF,TGCGCCAGCAGCCAAGATCCAGCGGGGGTAAGAGAGACCCAGTACTTC
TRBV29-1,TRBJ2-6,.,CSVQVDTDSGANVLTF,TGCAGCGTACAAGTAGACACCGATTCTGGGGCCAACGTCCTGACTTTC
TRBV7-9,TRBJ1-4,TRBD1,CASSPPGTGFEKLFF,TGTGCCAGCAGCCCCCCCGGGACAGGGTTTGAAAAACTGTTTTTT
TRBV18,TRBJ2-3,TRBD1,CASSLRDRGPYAQYF,TGTGCCAGCTCGCTCCGGGACAGGGGACCTTACGCCCAGTATTTT
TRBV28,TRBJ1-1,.,CASTHLEAFF,TGTGCCAGCACTCACCTTGAAGCTTTCTTT
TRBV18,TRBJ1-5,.,CASSKEYSNQPQHF,TGTGCCAGCTCAAAAGAATATAGCAATCAGCCCCAGCATTTT
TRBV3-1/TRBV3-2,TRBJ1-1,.,CASSRTVNTEAFF,TGTGCCAGCAGCCGTACAGTGAACACTGAAGCTTTCTTT
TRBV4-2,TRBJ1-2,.,CASSQDRAHGYTF,TGTGCCAGCAGCCAAGATCGGGCCCATGGCTACACCTTC
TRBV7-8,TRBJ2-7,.,CASSSPGGLSSYEQYF,TGTGCCAGCAGCTCACCAGGGGGGTTGAGCTCCTACGAGCAGTACTTC
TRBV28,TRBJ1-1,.,CASSKIREGTEAFF,TGTGCCAGCAGTAAGATCAGGGAGGGCACTGAAGCTTTCTTT